The 20 T cell receptor beta chains listed next were all sequenced from one sample in a study of blood T cell repertoires in COVID-19 (dated by TCRdb to about 2020). The protocol used for the library was the immunoSEQ multiplex PCR assay. TCRdb provides this immuneACCESS table in a form limited to in-frame rearrangements. Some clones are lacking; in checked studies, under half of them reflect an unresolved V gene, and why the rest are absent is not known. Within this sample are around 250,000 clones, with around four fifths of them counted one time only. Approximately 6% of the sample is held by the ten biggest clonotypes. Specimen: peripheral blood. The receptor set was obtained from an elderly man with acute or convalescent COVID-19.

The chain couples TRBV28 to TRBJ2-7; tentatively, D is TRBD1 (6 bases). V was pared by 4 bases and J by 2 bases, with 9 bases between. Per the germline V gene, CDR1 is MDHEN and CDR2 is SYDVKM. The CDR3 has 13 amino acids. The CDR3 region has the DNA TGTGCCAGCAGTTGGGGGACACCCTACGAGCAGTACTTC. This gives the protein CASSWGTPYEQYF.

The chain employs TRBV3-1 (or the pseudogene TRBV3-2) and TRBJ2-2, with 10 nucleotides matching TRBD1. The V gene's germline CDR1 is LGHDT and CDR2 YNNKEL (reference sequence). The CDR3 length is 16 residues. The junction had 7 bases not matched to a gene; V was cut back by 4 bases and J by 5 bases. The CDR3, as DNA: TGTGCCAGCAGCCTACAGACAGGGGGCGGAACCGGGGAGCTGTTTTTT. Its translation is CASSLQTGGGTGELFF.

V usage is TRBV28 and J usage is TRBJ2-7; 11 bases fit TRBD1. Germline CDR1 and CDR2: MDHEN and SYDVKM. V was pared by 6 bases and J by 5 bases, with 9 bases of the junction left unmatched. This CDR3 spans 15 amino acids. CDR3 DNA sequence: TGTGCCAGCAGATCCGGGACAGGGGGTTCCCACGAGCAGTACTTC. Encoded protein: CASRSGTGGSHEQYF.

The CDR3 DNA sequence: TGTGCCACCAGGGGGAGTGGCGGGGGGAGGGACAATGAGCAGTTCTTC. Translation gives CATRGSGGGRDNEQFF. This rearrangement joins TRBV24-1 to TRBJ2-1; 8 positions agree with TRBD2. The CDR3 has 16 amino acids. CDR1 and CDR2 (germline): KGHDR, SFDVKD. V shed 7 bases and J 5 bases; nucleotides not matched to a gene: 12.

V is TRBV19 and J is TRBJ1-2, with a tentative D call TRBD1 (6 bases). The CDR3 covers 13 residues. The germline V gene encodes CDR1 LNHDA and CDR2 SQIVND (reference sequence). With 7 bases removed from V and 6 bases from J, the gap between germline ends came to 15 bases. This chain's CDR3 is CASIRTDRDGYTF. The CDR3 DNA is TGTGCCAGTATCCGGACAGATAGGGATGGCTACACCTTC.

Here the CDR3 reads CASSRRDYGYTF. As DNA, the CDR3 is TGTGCCAGCAGCCGACGGGACTATGGCTACACCTTC. The rearrangement links TRBV6-5 to TRBJ1-2, with D unresolved. The CDR3 sequence is 12 residues long. V lost 6 bases, J lost 3 bases, and 8 bases lay in between. Germline lookup yields CDR1 MNHEY and CDR2 SVGAGI.

The chain uses TRBV18 and TRBJ2-6; tentative D call: TRBD1 (5 bases). V lost 6 bases and J lost 0, with 21 bases in between. This CDR3 spans 19 amino acids. CDR1 is KGHSH and CDR2 is LQKENI in the germline V gene. CDR3 coding DNA: TGTGCCAGCTCCCGCATCGACAGTTCGCAAAGCTCTGGGGCCAACGTCCTGACTTTC. Its translation: CASSRIDSSQSSGANVLTF.

The CDR3 is CASSFSRVLAKNIQYF. In DNA form, the CDR3 reads TGCGCCAGCAGCTTTTCTAGAGTTTTAGCCAAAAACATTCAGTACTTC. V and J are TRBV5-1 and TRBJ2-4; D gene uncertain. The germline V gene encodes CDR1 SGHRS and CDR2 YFSETQ. CDR3 length: 16 amino acids. V shed 2 bases and J shed 0 bases, with 12 bases lying between them.

The rearrangement uses TRBV20-1 and TRBJ1-4; TRBD1 aligns across 7 bases. CDR1 and CDR2 from the germline V gene are DFQATT and SNEGSKA (reference sequence). The J segment lost 14 bases and the V segment lost 3 bases, leaving 18 bases of the junction unmatched. This CDR3 comprises 15 residues. The CDR3 DNA reads TGCAGTGCTAGTTCGATGGGACAGCCCTCCGTCGCCCTGTTTTTT. This gives the protein CSASSMGQPSVALFF.

The V call is TRBV7-2, the J call TRBJ1-5; the D is unclear. The CDR3 runs 13 residues. The germline V gene has CDR1 SGHTA and CDR2 FQGNSA. Trimming cost V 2 bases and J 7 bases, with 9 bases left between them. The chain's CDR3 is CASSLSLFQPQHF. Written as DNA, the CDR3 is TGTGCCAGCAGCTTAAGCCTCTTCCAGCCCCAGCATTTT.

The chain employs TRBV10-2 and TRBJ2-5; 8 bases fit TRBD1. Trimming cost V 5 bases and J 3 bases; bases outside gene matches: 2. The CDR3 has 13 residues. In germline, CDR1 is WSHSY, CDR2 SAAADI. The CDR3 sequence: CASSTGGKETQYF. The CDR3 coding sequence is TGCGCCAGCAGTACAGGGGGTAAAGAGACCCAGTACTTC.

This clone was seen once. The CDR3 DNA follows: TGTGCCAGCAGCTTAGATTCGGGACAGAGAAATTCACCCCTCCACTTT. Its protein is CASSLDSGQRNSPLHF. V gene TRBV7-9 combines with J gene TRBJ1-6; 7 nucleotides line up with TRBD1. The CDR3 length is 16 residues. V shed 1 base, J shed 7 bases, and the junction held 7 bases outside the gene matches. CDR1 is SEHNR, CDR2 FQNEAQ, per germline (reference sequence). The whole variable domain, remainder taken from reference TRBV7-9 and TRBJ1-6, is DTGVSQNPRHKITKRGQNVTFRCDPISEHNRLYWYRQTLGQGPEFLTYFQNEAQLEKSRLLSDRFSAERPKGSFSTLEIQRTEQGDSAMYLCASSLDSGQRNSPLHFGNGTRLTVT.

The chain joins TRBV28 to TRBJ2-5, with 9 bases matching TRBD1. The CDR3 sequence is 18 residues long. Trimming cost V 6 bases and J 5 bases; bases outside gene matches: 19. From germline, CDR1 is MDHEN and CDR2 SYDVKM. CDR3 nucleotide sequence: TGTGCCAGCAGCGACGATCAAACGGGACAGGGAAGACGGGAGACCCAGTACTTC. Encoded protein: CASSDDQTGQGRRETQYF.

The J gene is TRBJ1-1, the V gene TRBV5-1, with D maybe TRBD1 (6 bases). Between the trimmed V and J ends, which lost 0 bases and 2 bases, there was a span of 11 bases. This CDR3 has 15 residues. The germline V gene encodes CDR1 SGHRS and CDR2 YFSETQ. The CDR3 bases are TGCGCCAGCAGCTTGGCAGCGGGGACAAACACTGAAGCTTTCTTT. Its translation: CASSLAAGTNTEAFF.

This CDR3 is CASEPVEGGWDGYTF. The CDR3 coding sequence is TGTGCCAGCGAACCCGTGGAGGGGGGGTGGGATGGCTACACCTTC. The chain carries TRBV6-5 and TRBJ1-2; a possible D gene is TRBD1 (6 bases). V was trimmed by 8 bases and J by 6 bases, leaving 22 bases between them. The CDR3 runs 15 residues. In germline, CDR1 is MNHEY, CDR2 SVGAGI.

The V call is TRBV11-3, the J call TRBJ2-1; 7 bases line up with TRBD2. V gave up 5 bases and J gave up 4 bases; unmatched junction bases: 11. This CDR3 is built from 16 residues. CDR1 is SGHNT and CDR2 is YENEEA in the germline V gene. The CDR3 DNA sequence: TGTGCCAGCAGCCCCAAGGTGGGGGGGGGATACAATGAGCAGTTCTTC. Encoded protein: CASSPKVGGGYNEQFF.

This clone was counted between two and nine times. The gene calls are TRBV28 and TRBJ1-6; the match to TRBD1 covers 9 bases. Germline CDR1 reads MDHEN; CDR2 reads SYDVKM. After removal of 5 bases from V and 5 bases from J, the junction contained 7 bases not matched to a gene. The CDR3 extends over 16 amino acids. CDR3 sequence: CASSRTGGVHNSPLHF. The CDR3 DNA is TGTGCCAGCAGTCGTACAGGGGGCGTTCATAATTCACCCCTCCACTTT.

This clone was counted a single time. The chain has TRBV5-1 and TRBJ2-3; the match to TRBD2 covers 10 bases. Germline V lookup: CDR1 SGHRS, CDR2 YFSETQ. With 4 bases clipped from V and 0 bases from J, the junction kept 8 bases outside the gene matches. The CDR3 length is 17 residues. CDR3 nucleotide sequence: TGCGCCAGCAGCCGATCCAGCGGGGGGGCTAGCACAGATACGCAGTATTTT. Its protein product is CASSRSSGGASTDTQYF. Full variable domain (outside the CDR3, taken from reference TRBV5-1 and TRBJ2-3): KAGVTQTPRYLIKTRGQQVTLSCSPISGHRSVSWYQQTPGQGLQFLFEYFSETQRNKGNFPGRFSGRQFSNSRSEMNVSTLELGDSALYLCASSRSSGGASTDTQYFGPGTRLTVL.

The chain combines TRBV12-3 or TRBV12-4 with TRBJ2-7; TRBD1 agrees at 8 bases. This CDR3 has 13 residues. Trimming at V came to 4 bases and at J to 5 bases, leaving 4 bases not matched to a gene. The CDR3 is CASSSAGGNEQYF. CDR3 in DNA: TGTGCCAGCAGTTCGGCAGGGGGCAACGAGCAGTACTTC.

This rearrangement joins TRBV5-8 to TRBJ1-5; D call uncertain. CDR3 length: 11 amino acids. Trimming took off 1 base at V and 9 bases at J, with 5 bases between the two ends. Looked up from germline, CDR1 is SGHTS and CDR2 is YDEGEE. CDR3 residues: CASSLIRPQHF. The CDR3 DNA is TGTGCCAGCAGCTTGATTCGGCCCCAGCATTTT.